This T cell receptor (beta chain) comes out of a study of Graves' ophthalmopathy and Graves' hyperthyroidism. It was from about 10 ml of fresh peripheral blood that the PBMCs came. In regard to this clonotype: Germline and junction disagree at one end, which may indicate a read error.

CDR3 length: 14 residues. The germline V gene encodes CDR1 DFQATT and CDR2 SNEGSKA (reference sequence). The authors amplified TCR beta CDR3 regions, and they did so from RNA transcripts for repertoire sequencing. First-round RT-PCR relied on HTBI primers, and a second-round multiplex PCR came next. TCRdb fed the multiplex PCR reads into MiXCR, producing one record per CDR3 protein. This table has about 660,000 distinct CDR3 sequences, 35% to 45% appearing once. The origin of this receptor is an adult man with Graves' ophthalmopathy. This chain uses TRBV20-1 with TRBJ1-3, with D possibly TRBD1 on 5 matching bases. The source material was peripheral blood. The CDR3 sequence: CSASSPGWGNIIYF. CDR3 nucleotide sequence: TGCAGTGCTAGCTCACCAGGGTGGGGAAACATCATATATTTT.